This TCR beta chain was obtained from a study of Ad26.COV2.S vaccination and SARS-CoV-2 variants. Overall study context: By the intramuscular route, Ad26.COV2.S was given once, or twice 56 days apart. Points from the study as a whole: Substantial response breadth was reportedly seen for spike-specific CD8+ and CD4+ T cells after vaccination.

The treatment denotes: over 15 received Ad26.COV2.S at low or high dose, single or two shots; several received placebo; per-sample allocation not given. Collection of samples fell on day 63 after the first vaccine or placebo injection. An Ad26 vector that expressed Wuhan-strain SARS-CoV-2 spike constituted the vaccine. The CDR3 sequence is 17 residues long. J was trimmed by 5 bases and V by 0 bases; bases with no gene match: 11. Germline CDR1 is MGHRA and CDR2 is YSYEKL. This clone was seen just once. Its antigen remains unknown. Using immunoSEQ multiplex PCR, the repertoire was profiled, and TCRdb retains in-frame clones only, with some absent. The data show under 500,000 clones, with 92% seen just once and roughly 1.7% held by the top ten.

This sequence was found in a person aged 18-60 years who received the Ad26.COV2.S COVID-19 vaccine or a placebo. This chain uses TRBV4-1 with TRBJ1-1, with 8 bases identical to TRBD1. The specimen was peripheral blood, collected in a trial of Ad26.COV2.S vaccine versus placebo. The CDR3 loop reads CASSQEIWTGSRTEAFF. CDR3 in DNA: TGCGCCAGCAGCCAAGAAATTTGGACAGGGTCGAGGACTGAAGCTTTCTTT.